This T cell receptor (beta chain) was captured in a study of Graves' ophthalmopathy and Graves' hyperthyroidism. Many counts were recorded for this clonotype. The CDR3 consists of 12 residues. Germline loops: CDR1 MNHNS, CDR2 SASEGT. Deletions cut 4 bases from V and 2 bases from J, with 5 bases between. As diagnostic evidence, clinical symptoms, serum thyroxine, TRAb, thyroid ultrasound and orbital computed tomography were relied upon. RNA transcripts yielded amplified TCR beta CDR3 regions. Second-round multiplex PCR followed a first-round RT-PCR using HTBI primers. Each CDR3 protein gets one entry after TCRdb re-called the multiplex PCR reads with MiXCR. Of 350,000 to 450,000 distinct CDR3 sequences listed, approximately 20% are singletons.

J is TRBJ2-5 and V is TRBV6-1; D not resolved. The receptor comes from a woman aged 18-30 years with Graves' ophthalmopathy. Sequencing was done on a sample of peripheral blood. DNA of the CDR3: TGTGCCAGCAGTGGGCAGCAAGAGACCCAGTACTTC. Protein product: CASSGQQETQYF.